This T cell receptor (beta chain) appears in the sequencing data of a study of cytomegalovirus exposure and HLA in healthy donors. Regarding the study as a whole: More clonal expansion characterized HLA-associated TCR beta chains than equally common others in a later analysis. The investigators catalogued 150 or so TCR beta chains as cytomegalovirus-associated. Associated with HLA alleles at 0.05 false discovery rate in a later analysis were 16,951 TCR beta sequences. Most TCR sequences were rare, but some public TCRs occurred in many donors.

As to this clone: The antigen remains undetermined.

The CDR3 spans 15 residues. V dropped 4 bases and J dropped 4 bases, with 15 bases sitting between them. Germline assignment: CDR1 SNHLY and CDR2 FYNNEI. The PCR made use of 60 Vbeta and 13 Jbeta primers. Clones were read by immunoSEQ multiplex PCR, and TCRdb kept only the in-frame ones, dropping some. The sample holds 100,000 to 150,000 clones, about 16% seen once. J is TRBJ2-3 and V is TRBV2; TRBD1 is a possible D gene (5 bases). The sequence came from a woman between 18 and 29 years old in good health and CMV-seronegative. Sequenced material: PBMCs. CDR3 region: CASSGASKGSDTQYF. The CDR3 DNA reads as TGTGCCAGCAGTGGGGCGAGTAAGGGGTCAGATACGCAGTATTTT.